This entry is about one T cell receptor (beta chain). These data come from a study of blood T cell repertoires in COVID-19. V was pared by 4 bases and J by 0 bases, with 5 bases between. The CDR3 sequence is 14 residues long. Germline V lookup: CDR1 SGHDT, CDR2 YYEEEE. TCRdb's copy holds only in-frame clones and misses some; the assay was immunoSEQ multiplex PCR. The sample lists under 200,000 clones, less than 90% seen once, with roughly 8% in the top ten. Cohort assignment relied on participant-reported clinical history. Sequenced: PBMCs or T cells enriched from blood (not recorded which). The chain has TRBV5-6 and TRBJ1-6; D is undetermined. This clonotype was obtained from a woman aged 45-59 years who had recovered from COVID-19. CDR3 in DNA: TGTGCCAGCAGCCCCGGCTCCTATAATTCACCCCTCCACTTT. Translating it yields CASSPGSYNSPLHF. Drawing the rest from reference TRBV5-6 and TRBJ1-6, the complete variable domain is DAGVTQSPTHLIKTRGQQVTLRCSPKSGHDTVSWYQQALGQGPQFIFQYYEEEERQRGNFPDRFSGHQFPNYSSELNVNALLLGDSALYLCASSPGSYNSPLHFGNGTRLTVT.